These 10 T cell receptor beta chains were sequenced from one sample in a study of blood T cell repertoires in COVID-19. Data came from immunoSEQ multiplex PCR; TCRdb stores just in-frame clones and leaves some out. This table holds 430,000 or so clones, roughly 90% found once. The material sequenced was PBMCs or T cells enriched from blood (not recorded which). Source of these receptors: a woman aged 40-49 years who had recovered from COVID-19.

This chain links TRBV11-3 with TRBJ1-3; 7 bases fit TRBD1. Germline trimming cut 0 bases from V and 2 bases from J; bases unmatched to any gene: 22. CDR1 is SGHNT, CDR2 YENEEA, per germline. CDR3 length equals 22 residues. CDR3 coding DNA: TGTGCCAGCAGCTTAGAGCTGGATAAGAAACAACACCAACAGGGGCCTGGAAACACCATATATTTT. Translation: CASSLELDKKQHQQGPGNTIYF.

The V gene is TRBV19, the J gene TRBJ2-2; 11 bases map to TRBD2. The CDR3 has 17 amino acids. After removal of 1 base from V and 6 bases from J, the junction contained 7 bases not matched to a gene. The germline V gene encodes CDR1 LNHDA and CDR2 SQIVND (reference sequence). The CDR3 protein is CASSIGGSGRGAGELFF. CDR3 coding DNA: TGTGCCAGTAGTATAGGCGGTAGCGGGAGGGGAGCCGGGGAGCTGTTTTTT.

The chain carries TRBV24-1 and TRBJ2-5; D is uncertain. V shed 9 bases and J shed 5 bases, with 9 bases lying between them. The V gene's germline CDR1 is KGHDR and CDR2 SFDVKD. The length of the CDR3 is 11 residues. CDR3 region: CATGEVETQYF. CDR3 coding DNA: TGTGCCACCGGAGAGGTGGAGACCCAGTACTTC.

The rearrangement uses TRBV3-1 (or the pseudogene TRBV3-2) and TRBJ2-7; no clear D gene. This CDR3 is built from 14 residues. Germline CDR1 reads LGHDT; CDR2 reads YNNKEL (reference sequence). Trimming pared 1 base from V and 0 bases from J, leaving 7 bases between. CDR3 nucleotide sequence: TGTGCCAGCAGCCAAGGCGAGAGCTCCTACGAGCAGTACTTC. Encoded protein: CASSQGESSYEQYF.

The chain uses TRBV7-9 and TRBJ2-1; 9 nucleotides agree with TRBD1. Germline loops: CDR1 SEHNR, CDR2 FQNEAQ (reference sequence). The CDR3 consists of 16 residues. J lost 5 bases, V lost 2 bases, and 7 bases had no gene match. The CDR3 is CASSLIRTGVDNEQFF. The DNA of the CDR3 is TGTGCCAGCAGCTTAATCAGGACAGGGGTAGACAATGAGCAGTTCTTC.

This clone was seen once. This CDR3 is CASSYQGHEQYF. The CDR3 DNA sequence: TGCGCCAGCAGCTATCAGGGCCACGAGCAGTACTTC. The rearrangement links TRBV5-1 to TRBJ2-7, with D tentatively TRBD1 (5 bases). Germline CDR1 SGHRS, CDR2 YFSETQ. V dropped 3 bases and J dropped 5 bases, with 9 bases sitting between them. The CDR3 consists of 12 residues.

This chain uses TRBV7-6 with TRBJ2-7; D perhaps matches TRBD2 (6 bases). This CDR3 has 16 amino acids. V lost 4 bases and J lost 1, with 17 bases in between. Germline loops: CDR1 SGHVS, CDR2 FNYEAQ. CDR3 sequence (DNA): TGTGCCAGCAGCTCCCACCCCGGGAGTTCATCCTACGAGCAGTACTTC. Protein: CASSSHPGSSSYEQYF.

This chain joins TRBV2 and TRBJ1-1; D remains ambiguous. Per the germline V gene, CDR1 is SNHLY and CDR2 is FYNNEI. Trimming took 6 bases from V and 7 from J, leaving 12 bases between them. This CDR3 region has 12 residues. The CDR3 loop is CASRQMEDEAFF. In nucleotides, the CDR3 is TGTGCCAGCAGGCAAATGGAGGATGAAGCTTTCTTT.

The rearrangement uses TRBV10-1 and TRBJ1-2; a weak D match, TRBD1 (6 bases). This CDR3 has 15 amino acids. Germline V lookup: CDR1 WNHNN, CDR2 SYGVQD (reference sequence). The germline V and J ends were trimmed by 5 bases and 7 bases, with 20 bases remaining between them. CDR3 loop: CASSRDRPKLAGYTF. The CDR3 DNA reads TGCGCCAGCAGTAGAGACAGGCCCAAGTTGGCTGGCTACACCTTC.

About this clone: One end of the junction is discordant with germline, which a read error may explain. The rearrangement links TRBV11-3 to TRBJ2-3; 8 positions match TRBD1. The CDR3 contains 13 residues. Looked up from germline, CDR1 is SGHNT and CDR2 is YENEEA. This CDR3 is CACRGLGTDTQYF. As DNA, the CDR3 is TGTGCCTGCAGGGGGCTCGGCACAGATACGCAGTATTTT. The variable domain in full, with the rest retrieved from reference TRBV11-3 and TRBJ2-3, is EAGVVQSPRYKIIEKKQPVAFWCNPISGHNTLYWYLQNLGQGPELLIRYENEEAVDDSQLPKDRFSAERLKGVDSTLKIQPAELGDSAVYLCACRGLGTDTQYFGPGTRLTVL.